This T cell receptor (beta chain) was sequenced for a study of T-cell reconstitution after alpha-beta-depleted transplantation in children. Unique molecular identifiers were used in preparing the TCRbeta library. TCRdb redid the calling of the PCR reads with MiXCR, one entry per CDR3 protein. This table has fewer than 400,000 distinct CDR3 sequences, about a fifth appearing once. Specimen: PBMCs from the stem cell graft donor, collected from the stem cell graft. The clonotype originates from a human donor who donated a stem cell graft to a child with acute myeloid leukemia.

Written as DNA, the CDR3 is TGCGCCAGCAGCCAAGAGCCGGCGACTCAAGAGACCCAGTACTTC. This gives the protein CASSQEPATQETQYF. The chain uses TRBV4-3 and TRBJ2-5; D not certain. CDR1 LGHNA and CDR2 YSLEER come from the germline V gene. The CDR3 runs to 15 residues. The V and J ends lost 0 bases and 2 bases respectively, with 10 bases between them.